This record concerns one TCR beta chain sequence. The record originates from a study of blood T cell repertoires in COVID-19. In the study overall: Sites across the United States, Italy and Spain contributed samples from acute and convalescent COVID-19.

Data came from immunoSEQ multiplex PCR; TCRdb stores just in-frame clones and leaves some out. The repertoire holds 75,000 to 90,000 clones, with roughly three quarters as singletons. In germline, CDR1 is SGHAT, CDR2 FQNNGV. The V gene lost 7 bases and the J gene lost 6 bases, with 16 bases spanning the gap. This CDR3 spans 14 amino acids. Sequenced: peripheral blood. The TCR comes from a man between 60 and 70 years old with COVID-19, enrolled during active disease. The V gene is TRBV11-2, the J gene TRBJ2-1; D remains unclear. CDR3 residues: CASTLYPASNEQFF. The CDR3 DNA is TGTGCCAGCACCCTATATCCGGCTAGCAATGAGCAGTTCTTC.